The 7 T cell receptor beta chains below were found in one sample sequenced in a study of blood T cell repertoires in COVID-19. TCRdb's copy holds only in-frame clones and misses some; the assay was immunoSEQ multiplex PCR. The table has fewer than 200,000 clones, about 84% seen once. Material: peripheral blood. The receptors here all came from a human donor in a cohort sampled during active COVID-19.

The chain couples TRBV6-5 to TRBJ2-5, with D hard to call. V was cut by 6 bases and J by 5 bases, with 10 bases left in between. The CDR3 runs to 12 residues. Per germline, CDR1 MNHEY and CDR2 SVGAGI. The CDR3 sequence is CASRTMLETQYF. In DNA form, the CDR3 reads TGTGCCAGCAGGACAATGCTGGAGACCCAGTACTTC.

V usage is TRBV13 and J usage is TRBJ1-2; 10 positions agree with TRBD1. The CDR3 is made up of 14 amino acids. Germline CDR1 PRHDT, CDR2 FYEKMQ (reference sequence). V lost 4 bases and J lost 8; bases outside the gene matches: 7. Here the CDR3 reads CASSWTGTGDGYTF. CDR3 DNA sequence: TGTGCCAGCAGCTGGACCGGGACAGGGGACGGCTACACCTTC.

The gene calls are TRBV19 and TRBJ1-1; unclear D gene. V was pared by 7 bases and J by 4 bases, with 13 bases between. Germline loops: CDR1 LNHDA, CDR2 SQIVND (reference sequence). There are 13 residues in the CDR3. The DNA of the CDR3 is TGTGCCAGTAAATCCGTGACTACCACTGAAGCTTTCTTT. Protein product: CASKSVTTTEAFF.

The chain has TRBV19 and TRBJ1-4; a weak D match, TRBD1 (5 bases). Germline loops: CDR1 LNHDA, CDR2 SQIVND (reference sequence). The CDR3 length is 13 residues. Deletions cut 9 bases from V and 8 bases from J, with 16 bases between. The CDR3: CASSRDGREKLFF. The CDR3 nucleotides read TGTGCCAGCTCCCGGGACGGGAGAGAAAAACTGTTTTTT.

The V and J genes are TRBV20-1 and TRBJ2-1; 8 bases agree with TRBD1. Germline V gives CDR1 DFQATT, CDR2 SNEGSKA (reference sequence). CDR3 length equals 14 residues. The trim removed 3 bases at V and 4 bases at J, leaving 5 bases unmatched. DNA of the CDR3: TGCAGTGCTAGTAAGGACAGGGCTTACAATGAGCAGTTCTTC. Amino acid sequence: CSASKDRAYNEQFF.

This CDR3 is CASSPSSRGEAFF. CDR3 DNA: TGTGCCAGCAGCCCCTCGTCGCGCGGTGAAGCTTTCTTT. The chain couples TRBV13 to TRBJ1-1; unclear D gene. V lost 5 bases, J lost 7 bases, and 14 bases lay in between. The germline CDR1 and CDR2 sequences are PRHDT and FYEKMQ (reference sequence). The CDR3 loop spans 13 amino acids. Together with reference TRBV13 and TRBJ1-1, the CDR3 gives the full variable domain: AAGVIQSPRHLIKEKRETATLKCYPIPRHDTVYWYQQGPGQDPQFLISFYEKMQSDKGSIPDRFSAQQFSDYHSELNMSSLELGDSALYFCASSPSSRGEAFFGQGTRLTVV.

This clone was seen a single time. The chain uses TRBV7-9 and TRBJ1-2; D remains unclear. V was shortened by 5 bases and J by 5 bases, with 12 bases between the two germline ends. CDR3 length: 13 residues. CDR1 and CDR2 (germline): SEHNR, FQNEAQ (reference sequence). Here the CDR3 reads CASSPSSPYGYTF. CDR3 DNA: TGTGCCAGCAGCCCCTCTAGCCCGTATGGCTACACCTTC.